This record concerns one TCR beta chain sequence. This entry belongs to a study of blood T cell repertoires in COVID-19. Study in general: The United States, Italy and Spain supplied acute and convalescent COVID-19 samples.

Generated by immunoSEQ multiplex PCR, the TCRdb table keeps only in-frame clones and is missing some. The table has tens of thousands of clones, around 83% seen once. The receptor was isolated from a human donor in a cohort sampled during active COVID-19. Sequencing was performed on peripheral blood.

CDR3 DNA sequence: TGTGCCAGCAGTGAATCTGGGACTAGGGGCAATGAGCAGTTCTTC. Translating it yields CASSESGTRGNEQFF. The rearrangement uses TRBV25-1 and TRBJ2-1; TRBD2 agrees at 8 bases. The CDR3 is made up of 15 amino acids. V was clipped by 1 base and J by 6 bases; unmatched bases: 5. The germline V gene encodes CDR1 MGHDK and CDR2 SYGVNS.